A single sample gave rise to the 15 T cell receptor beta chains below, sequenced in a study of shared clonotypes between healthy human individuals. Sequenced by immunoSEQ multiplex PCR; TCRdb stores in-frame clones only, minus some. The sample carries some 2 million clones, about 94% recorded once. CD8 cells regarded as naive lacked CD45RO, were positively chosen for CCR7, and omitted terminally differentiated effector memory CD45RA+ cells. Sequencing was performed on naive CD8+ T cells sorted from blood. The receptor source for this set is a man aged 18 to 30 in good health.

This clone has a single count. This rearrangement joins TRBV7-9 to TRBJ2-3; D not certain. The CDR3 is 15 amino acids. Germline lookup yields CDR1 SEHNR and CDR2 FQNEAQ (reference sequence). Trimming removed 1 base at V and 6 bases at J, with 14 bases between. The CDR3 spells CASSLVSFLADTQYF. The CDR3 nucleotides read TGTGCCAGCAGCTTAGTAAGTTTCCTTGCGGATACGCAGTATTTT.

The rearrangement uses TRBV7-3 and TRBJ1-2; maybe TRBD1 (6 bases). The V end lost 8 bases, the J end lost 0 bases, and 7 bases lay between the germline ends. The CDR3 extends over 12 amino acids. CDR1 and CDR2 from the germline V gene are SGHTA and FQGTGA. The CDR3 DNA follows: TGTGCCAGCCCAGGGGCTAACTATGGCTACACCTTC. Its protein is CASPGANYGYTF.

In regard to this clone: Other DNA sequences in the same sample also yield this CDR3. This chain joins TRBV27 and TRBJ1-4; D is ambiguous. Per the germline V gene, CDR1 is MNHEY and CDR2 is SMNVEV (reference sequence). This CDR3 has 13 amino acids. Trimming shortened V by 5 bases and J by 4 bases, and 8 bases separated the two germline ends. CDR3 sequence: CASSLLSNEKLFF. CDR3 nucleotide sequence: TGTGCCAGCAGTCTCTTGAGTAATGAAAAACTGTTTTTT.

The rearrangement links TRBV4-3 to TRBJ2-3; D gene uncertain. Germline-derived CDR1 and CDR2 are LGHNA and YSLEER. The CDR3 runs to 17 residues. Trimming stripped 4 bases from V and 2 bases from J, with 19 bases between. The CDR3 DNA follows: TGCGCCAGCAGCCCAACTTTAGCCAGCCTCCCCACAGATACGCAGTATTTT. Translated, it gives CASSPTLASLPTDTQYF.

The chain combines TRBV4-3 with TRBJ2-1, with D perhaps being TRBD1 or TRBD2 (5 bases each). This CDR3 has 15 residues. Germline-derived CDR1 and CDR2 are LGHNA and YSLEER. V lost 0 bases to trimming and J lost 6 bases, with 12 bases between them. CDR3 residues: CASSQDGDPTNEQFF. The CDR3 DNA is TGCGCCAGCAGCCAAGACGGGGACCCTACCAATGAGCAGTTCTTC.

The chain employs TRBV4-1 and TRBJ2-2; either TRBD1 or TRBD2 may fit D (5 bases each). V shed 0 bases and J shed 5 bases, with 7 bases lying between them. The length of the CDR3 is 14 residues. Germline-derived CDR1 and CDR2 are MGHRA and YSYEKL. DNA of the CDR3: TGCGCCAGCAGCCAAGATGGGACGACCGGGGAGCTGTTTTTT. Its translation: CASSQDGTTGELFF.

The chain joins TRBV11-2 to TRBJ2-7, with D hard to call. Trimming cost V 6 bases and J 2 bases, with 8 bases left between them. Per germline, CDR1 SGHAT and CDR2 FQNNGV. The CDR3 runs 12 residues. The chain's CDR3 is CASSSLPYEQYF. The CDR3 DNA reads as TGTGCCAGCAGTTCTCTTCCCTACGAGCAGTACTTC.

This rearrangement joins TRBV6-5 to TRBJ1-2; TRBD1 matches at 7 bases. The junction had 8 bases not matched to a gene; V was cut back by 2 bases and J by 2 bases. CDR1 and CDR2 from the germline V gene are MNHEY and SVGAGI. The CDR3 sequence is 16 residues long. The CDR3 nucleotides read TGTGCCAGCAGTTACCTCACGGAGGGACAGAACTATGGCTACACCTTC. Translating it yields CASSYLTEGQNYGYTF.

The V and J genes are TRBV7-2 and TRBJ2-4; 11 nucleotides match TRBD2. The CDR3 is 16 residues long. V shed 5 bases, J shed 6 bases, and the junction held 9 bases outside the gene matches. The germline V gene has CDR1 SGHTA and CDR2 FQGNSA. CDR3 bases: TGTGCCAGCAGCAACCCCGGGACTAGCGGATTAAACATTCAGTACTTC. Amino acid sequence: CASSNPGTSGLNIQYF.

The chain combines TRBV9 with TRBJ1-1, with D hard to call. The CDR3 loop spans 12 amino acids. V lost 3 bases and J 6 bases, leaving 9 bases between the germline ends. Germline V lookup: CDR1 SGDLS, CDR2 YYNGEE. The CDR3 DNA is TGTGCCAGCAGCGCAGGTGACCCTGAAGCTTTCTTT. Protein sequence: CASSAGDPEAFF.

The chain carries TRBV2 and TRBJ2-1, with 10 bases identical to TRBD2. Germline V gene lookup returns CDR1 SNHLY and CDR2 FYNNEI. This CDR3 spans 20 amino acids. V lost 0 bases and J lost 0; bases outside the gene matches: 11. The CDR3 reads CASSEAAVAGGGSSYNEQFF. In nucleotides, the CDR3 is TGTGCCAGCAGTGAAGCGGCGGTAGCGGGGGGTGGAAGCTCCTACAATGAGCAGTTCTTC. Supplemented by reference TRBV2 and TRBJ2-1, the full variable domain reads EPEVTQTPSHQVTQMGQEVILRCVPISNHLYFYWYRQILGQKVEFLVSFYNNEISEKSEIFDDQFSVERPDGSNFTLKIRSTKLEDSAMYFCASSEAAVAGGGSSYNEQFFGPGTRLTVL.

The chain couples TRBV5-4 to TRBJ2-1; D is uncertain. Germline V CDR1 and CDR2: SGHNT, YYREEE (reference sequence). The V and J ends lost 4 bases and 5 bases respectively, with 7 bases between them. This CDR3 comprises 12 residues. CDR3 nucleotides: TGTGCCAGCAGCCGCAGAAACAATGAGCAGTTCTTC. Its translation: CASSRRNNEQFF. Together with reference TRBV5-4 and TRBJ2-1, the CDR3 gives the full variable domain: ETGVTQSPTHLIKTRGQQVTLRCSSQSGHNTVSWYQQALGQGPQFIFQYYREEENGRGNFPPRFSGLQFPNYSSELNVNALELDDSALYLCASSRRNNEQFFGPGTRLTVL.

For this clone: Other DNA sequences in the sample encode the same CDR3. In nucleotides, the CDR3 is TGTGCCAGCAGCGTAGCAGGGGCCTCCTACGAGCAGTACTTC. Translated, it gives CASSVAGASYEQYF. The V gene is TRBV9, the J gene TRBJ2-7; D possibly corresponds to TRBD1 (6 bases). Germline assignment: CDR1 SGDLS and CDR2 YYNGEE. The CDR3 loop spans 14 amino acids. V lost 0 bases, J lost 0 bases, and 7 bases lay in between.

This chain uses TRBV29-1 with TRBJ2-3; 7 bases line up with TRBD1. In germline, CDR1 is SQVTM, CDR2 ANQGSEA. The CDR3 loop spans 12 amino acids. Trimming at V came to 5 bases and at J to 10 bases, leaving 9 bases not matched to a gene. CDR3 sequence reads: CSVTGTVAPQYF. CDR3 DNA: TGCAGCGTTACCGGGACAGTTGCACCGCAGTATTTT.

The chain carries TRBV4-1 and TRBJ1-5; D gene unclear. Germline V gives CDR1 MGHRA, CDR2 YSYEKL. This CDR3 has 15 residues. Between the trimmed V and J ends, which lost 6 bases and 6 bases, there was a span of 18 bases. CDR3 coding DNA: TGCGCCAGCAGTCTGGGATCCTTAATGGGTCAGCCCCAGCATTTT. It specifies CASSLGSLMGQPQHF.